Described below is a single TCR beta chain sequence and its context. Its matching antigen is unknown. The V gene lost 4 bases and the J gene lost 9 bases, with 16 bases spanning the gap. The CDR3 is 13 amino acids. Per germline, CDR1 GTSNPN and CDR2 SVGIG (reference sequence). TCRdb keeps only in-frame clones here, not all; method: immunoSEQ multiplex PCR. The sample yields a few hundred thousand clones, 93% seen once. This specimen belongs to a study of brain T cells in children with intractable seizures. General study points: Only CDR3 sequence similarity suggested viral specificity, without known HCMV serostatus. Absence of clones before surgery may stem from lower sequencing depth.

Time point meaning: blood from clinic visit 5 months post-surgery; TSC patient then seizure free. Surgery cases with the highest brain T cell transcript signatures were chosen for sequencing. Patients received at least one anti-epileptic drug before surgery. The clonotype comes from a boy younger than two with tuberous sclerosis and intractable seizures. This sample comprised peripheral blood, obtained more than 4 months after surgery. The V and J genes are TRBV30 and TRBJ2-1; D might be TRBD2 (6 bases). CDR3 region: CAWKDYSRFEQFF. As DNA, the CDR3 is TGTGCCTGGAAGGACTATTCTCGGTTTGAGCAGTTCTTC.